The clone carrying this TCR beta chain was counted ten times or more. This sample is part of a study of CD8 T cells in ankylosing spondylitis. TCRdb reprocessed the 5' RACE reads via MiXCR and lists one record per CDR3 protein. The sample has 200,000 to 300,000 distinct CDR3 sequences, roughly 8.6% seen once; the top ten hold 6.8%. The CDR3 extends over 13 amino acids. V was shortened by 3 bases and J by 6 bases, with 14 bases between the two germline ends. Germline V gene sequence: CDR1 DFQATT, CDR2 SNEGSKA (reference sequence). The sample taken for sequencing was blood, either unsorted or a sorted T cell fraction (not recorded which). The clonotype originates from a male donor with ankylosing spondylitis or in good health (not recorded which). The chain combines TRBV20-1 with TRBJ1-2; TRBD1 might be the D (6 bases). Here the CDR3 reads CSASFGGRNGYTF. The CDR3 DNA sequence: TGCAGTGCTAGTTTTGGGGGGCGGAATGGCTACACCTTC.